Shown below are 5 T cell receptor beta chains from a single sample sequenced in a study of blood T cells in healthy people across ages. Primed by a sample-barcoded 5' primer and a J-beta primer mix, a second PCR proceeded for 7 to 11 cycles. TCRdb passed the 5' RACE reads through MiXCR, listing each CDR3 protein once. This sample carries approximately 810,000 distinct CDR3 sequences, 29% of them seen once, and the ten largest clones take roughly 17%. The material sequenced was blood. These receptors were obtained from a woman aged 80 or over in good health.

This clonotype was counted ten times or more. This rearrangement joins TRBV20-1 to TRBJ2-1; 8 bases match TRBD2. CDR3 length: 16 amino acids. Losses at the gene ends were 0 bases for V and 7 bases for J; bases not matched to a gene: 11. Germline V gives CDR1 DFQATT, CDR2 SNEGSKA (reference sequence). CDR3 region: CSARDPAGAIENEQFF. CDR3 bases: TGCAGTGCTAGAGACCCAGCGGGAGCGATCGAGAATGAGCAGTTCTTC.

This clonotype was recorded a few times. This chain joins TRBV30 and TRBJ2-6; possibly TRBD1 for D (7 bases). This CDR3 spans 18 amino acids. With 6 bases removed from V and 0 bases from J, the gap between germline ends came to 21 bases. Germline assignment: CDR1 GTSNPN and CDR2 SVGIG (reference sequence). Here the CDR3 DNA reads TGTGCCTGTGAATATGGAGGGACAGCTAACTCTGGGGCCAACGTCCTGACTTTC. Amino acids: CACEYGGTANSGANVLTF.

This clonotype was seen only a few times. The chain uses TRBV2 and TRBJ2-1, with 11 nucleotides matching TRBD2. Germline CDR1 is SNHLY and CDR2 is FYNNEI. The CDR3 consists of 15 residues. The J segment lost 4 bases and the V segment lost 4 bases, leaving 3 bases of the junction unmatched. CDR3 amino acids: CASSVIAGGYNEQFF. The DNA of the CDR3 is TGTGCCAGCAGTGTTATAGCGGGGGGGTACAATGAGCAGTTCTTC.

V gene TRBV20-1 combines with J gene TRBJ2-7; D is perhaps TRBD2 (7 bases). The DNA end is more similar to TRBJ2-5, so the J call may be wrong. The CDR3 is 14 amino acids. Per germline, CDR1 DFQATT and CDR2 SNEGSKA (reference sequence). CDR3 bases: TGCAGTGCTGGTTTAGGGGGGGGCCGGGAGACCCAGTACTTC. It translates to CSAGLGGGRETQYF.

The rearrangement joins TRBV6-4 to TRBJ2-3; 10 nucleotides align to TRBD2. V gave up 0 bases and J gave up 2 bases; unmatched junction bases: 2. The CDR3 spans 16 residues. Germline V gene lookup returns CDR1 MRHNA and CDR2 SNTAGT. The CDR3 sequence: CASSDSAGGPTDTQYF. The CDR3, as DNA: TGTGCCAGCAGTGACTCAGCGGGAGGGCCCACAGATACGCAGTATTTT.